This entry lists 30 T cell receptor beta chains sequenced from one sample in a study of Tregs in tolerant kidney transplant recipients. The table came from immunoSEQ multiplex PCR; TCRdb's copy has only in-frame clones and leaves some out. Of about 61,000 clones in the sample, over 75% are singletons; the top ten hold 2.1%. Sequences were derived from Tregs from blood, sampled before the transplant. Receptors were obtained from a human donor who received a combined kidney and bone marrow transplant.

The chain recombines TRBV12-5 with TRBJ2-1; 11 bases map to TRBD2. CDR3 length equals 21 residues. CDR1 is LGHNT, CDR2 FRNRAP, per germline. With 0 bases clipped from V and 2 bases from J, the junction kept 15 bases outside the gene matches. The CDR3 DNA reads TGTGCTAGTGGTTTGGTAATATCAACTACTAGCGGGAGAGTCGCCTACAATGAGCAGTTCTTC. Its protein is CASGLVISTTSGRVAYNEQFF.

For the CDR3, the DNA is TGCGCCAGCAGCCAAGCTAGGGGAGAGACCCAGTACTTC. Residues: CASSQARGETQYF. The rearrangement uses TRBV4-1 and TRBJ2-5, with D perhaps matching TRBD1 (5 bases). V gave up 1 base and J gave up 4 bases, with 7 bases separating them. This CDR3 comprises 13 residues. From germline, CDR1 is MGHRA and CDR2 YSYEKL.

This clone appeared once. This chain connects TRBV5-1 to TRBJ2-3, with D unresolved. CDR1 and CDR2 from the germline V gene are SGHRS and YFSETQ. Deletions cut 1 base from V and 1 base from J, with 4 bases between. The CDR3 length is 13 residues. The DNA of the CDR3 is TGCGCCAGCAGCTTGCAGCGCACAGATACGCAGTATTTT. It encodes CASSLQRTDTQYF.

This clone was recorded only once. This chain uses TRBV28 with TRBJ1-5; D call uncertain. V shed 2 bases and J shed 1 base, with 9 bases lying between them. The germline V gene has CDR1 MDHEN and CDR2 SYDVKM. The CDR3 spans 15 residues. CDR3 DNA sequence: TGTGCCAGCAGTTTAAGTCCCAGGAGCAATCAGCCCCAGCATTTT. This translates into CASSLSPRSNQPQHF.

The V call is TRBV4-3, the J call TRBJ2-7, with TRBD2 matching over 11 bases. CDR3 length: 18 residues. The germline CDR1 and CDR2 sequences are LGHNA and YSLEER. V gave up 2 bases and J gave up 3 bases; unmatched junction bases: 12. The CDR3 nucleotides are TGCGCCAGCAGCCAATCCCCTTTAGCGGGAGGGGATATCTACGAGCAGTACTTC. It yields the protein CASSQSPLAGGDIYEQYF.

The CDR3 DNA follows: TGTGCCAGCAGCTCTTCTAAGGACAGGCAGGCTGAAAAACTGTTTTTT. Protein: CASSSSKDRQAEKLFF. The rearrangement joins TRBV5-6 to TRBJ1-4; 7 nucleotides line up with TRBD1. The junction had 12 bases not matched to a gene; V was cut back by 3 bases and J by 7 bases. The CDR3 has 16 amino acids. CDR1 SGHDT and CDR2 YYEEEE come from the germline V gene. The full variable domain, its missing parts supplied by reference TRBV5-6 and TRBJ1-4, is DAGVTQSPTHLIKTRGQQVTLRCSPKSGHDTVSWYQQALGQGPQFIFQYYEEEERQRGNFPDRFSGHQFPNYSSELNVNALLLGDSALYLCASSSSKDRQAEKLFFGSGTQLSVL.

This clone was seen a single time. The chain couples TRBV2 to TRBJ2-6; unclear D gene. This CDR3 has 13 residues. Germline CDR1 SNHLY, CDR2 FYNNEI. Trimming pared 6 bases from V and 2 bases from J, leaving 5 bases between. DNA for the CDR3: TGTGCCAGCAGGAGGACTGGGGCCAACGTCCTGACTTTC. Translating gives CASRRTGANVLTF.

V and J are TRBV6-5 and TRBJ1-1, with D possibly matching TRBD1 (5 bases). Trimming took off 6 bases at V and 4 bases at J, with 18 bases between the two ends. This CDR3 has 15 residues. CDR1 is MNHEY, CDR2 SVGAGI, per germline. This chain's CDR3 is CASRAGTSWGTEAFF. DNA of the CDR3: TGTGCCAGCAGAGCCGGGACTTCTTGGGGCACTGAAGCTTTCTTT.

The genes are TRBV28 and TRBJ2-1, with TRBD2 as a possible D gene (6 bases). The germline V gene encodes CDR1 MDHEN and CDR2 SYDVKM. There are 16 residues in the CDR3. Trimming stripped 2 bases from V and 0 bases from J, with 11 bases between. Written as DNA, the CDR3 is TGTGCCAGCAGTTTAGGGACTCCGAGCTCCTACAATGAGCAGTTCTTC. Its translation is CASSLGTPSSYNEQFF.

This clone was observed a handful of times. The chain recombines TRBV21-1 with TRBJ2-2; the tabulated D call, TRBD1, remains unverified against the DNA. TRBV21-1 is classified as a pseudogene. The CDR3 spans 14 residues. The CDR3 DNA reads as TGTGCCAGCAGCAAGACACTGACCACCGGGGAGCTGTTTTTT. It specifies CASSKTLTTGELFF.

The chain carries TRBV2 and TRBJ2-1; tentatively, D is TRBD1 (5 bases). The CDR3 has 18 residues. Germline V lookup: CDR1 SNHLY, CDR2 FYNNEI. Trimming left V 6 bases short and J 2 bases short, with 23 bases between. CDR3 sequence reads: CASSGLGRATNTYNEQFF. The CDR3 region has the DNA TGTGCCAGCAGCGGCCTGGGCAGGGCGACGAATACCTACAATGAGCAGTTCTTC.

The chain employs TRBV10-2 and TRBJ2-2, with 8 bases fitting TRBD2. J was trimmed by 4 bases and V by 1 base; bases with no gene match: 8. Germline assignment: CDR1 WSHSY and CDR2 SAAADI. The CDR3 length is 17 residues. In nucleotides, the CDR3 is TGCGCCAGCAGTGAGTGGGGACTAGTGGGGGGCACCGGGGAGCTGTTTTTT. Translation gives CASSEWGLVGGTGELFF.

There are a few counts of this clone. The chain couples TRBV28 to TRBJ1-1; D gene uncertain. The V gene's germline CDR1 is MDHEN and CDR2 SYDVKM. Between the trimmed V and J ends, which lost 5 bases and 9 bases, there was a span of 19 bases. The CDR3 sequence is 14 residues long. Here the CDR3 DNA reads TGTGCCAGCAGTCCGGACTTAATGATAAACCAAGCTTTCTTT. The encoded protein is CASSPDLMINQAFF.

The J gene is TRBJ2-5, the V gene TRBV5-1; 8 nucleotides line up with TRBD1. Germline lookup yields CDR1 SGHRS and CDR2 YFSETQ. This CDR3 spans 14 amino acids. With V trimmed by 6 bases and J by 4 bases, 8 bases remained unmatched. This chain's CDR3 is CASTLRQGRETQYF. CDR3 nucleotides: TGCGCCAGCACCCTCCGACAGGGGAGAGAGACCCAGTACTTC.

The V gene is TRBV7-2, the J gene TRBJ2-2; D is undetermined. The CDR3 covers 13 residues. Germline V CDR1 and CDR2: SGHTA, FQGNSA. Deletions cut 7 bases from V and 6 bases from J, with 12 bases between. The CDR3 region is CASTPYDPGELFF. The CDR3 DNA follows: TGTGCCAGCACCCCCTACGACCCCGGGGAGCTGTTTTTT.

The chain employs TRBV6-5 and TRBJ2-1; TRBD2 matches at 8 bases. This CDR3 is built from 15 residues. In germline, CDR1 is MNHEY, CDR2 SVGAGI. J lost 7 bases, V lost 0 bases, and 5 bases had no gene match. The CDR3: CASSYSGLARNEQFF. The CDR3 bases are TGTGCCAGCAGTTACTCAGGACTAGCTAGAAATGAGCAGTTCTTC.

The chain carries TRBV18 and TRBJ1-4, with TRBD1 matching 9 bases. CDR3 size: 15 residues. Per germline, CDR1 KGHSH and CDR2 LQKENI. The V segment lost 1 base and the J segment 7 bases; nucleotides outside the gene matches: 4. The CDR3 sequence is CASSPRGTGSEKLFF. For the CDR3, the DNA is TGTGCCAGCTCACCACGTGGGACAGGGAGTGAAAAACTGTTTTTT.

This chain connects TRBV7-2 to TRBJ1-2, with D hard to call. The V end was cut by 3 bases, the J end by 7 bases, with 18 bases between. This CDR3 contains 15 residues. Germline V gene data show CDR1 as SGHTA and CDR2 as FQGNSA. This chain's CDR3 is CASSFLPPPPSGYTF. The CDR3 bases are TGTGCCAGCAGCTTTTTACCCCCACCCCCCTCTGGCTACACCTTC.

The gene calls are TRBV5-1 and TRBJ2-7; no clear D gene. Germline V gives CDR1 SGHRS, CDR2 YFSETQ. The CDR3 is made up of 13 amino acids. The V end was cut by 2 bases, the J end by 2 bases, with 8 bases between. The CDR3 coding sequence is TGCGCCAGCAGCTTTGGTATCCCCTACGAGCAGTACTTC. It yields the protein CASSFGIPYEQYF.

The V call is TRBV7-2, the J call TRBJ2-1; 9 bases are a match to TRBD2. J lost 4 bases, V lost 1 base, and 2 bases had no gene match. The CDR3 totals 15 residues. Germline lookup yields CDR1 SGHTA and CDR2 FQGNSA. The CDR3 reads CASSLETSGYNEQFF. The CDR3 region has the DNA TGTGCCAGCAGCTTAGAAACTAGCGGGTACAATGAGCAGTTCTTC. Combining the CDR3 with reference TRBV7-2 and TRBJ2-1 gives the whole variable domain GAGVSQSPSNKVTEKGKDVELRCDPISGHTALYWYRQSLGQGLEFLIYFQGNSAPDKSGLPSDRFSAERTGGSVSTLTIQRTQQEDSAVYLCASSLETSGYNEQFFGPGTRLTVL.

The J gene is TRBJ2-5, the V gene TRBV7-2, with D maybe TRBD1 (6 bases). Germline CDR1 SGHTA, CDR2 FQGNSA. CDR3 length equals 15 residues. The germline V and J ends were trimmed by 5 bases and 3 bases, with 16 bases remaining between them. CDR3 nucleotides: TGTGCCAGCAGCCGGGACAAACTTAGGGAAGAGACCCAGTACTTC. Translating gives CASSRDKLREETQYF.

The chain links TRBV18 to TRBJ1-5; no reliable D call. The CDR3 sequence is 12 residues long. The germline V gene encodes CDR1 KGHSH and CDR2 LQKENI. Trimming removed 2 bases from V and 5 bases from J, with 4 bases in between. The CDR3 sequence is CASSPGDQPQHF. The DNA of the CDR3 is TGTGCCAGCTCACCAGGGGATCAGCCCCAGCATTTT.

The genes are TRBV18 and TRBJ2-7; D unclear. Germline V CDR1 and CDR2: KGHSH, LQKENI. V was clipped by 4 bases and J by 7 bases, with 11 bases between them. This CDR3 spans 12 amino acids. CDR3 region: CASSQELGEQYF. For the CDR3, the DNA is TGTGCCAGCTCACAAGAGCTCGGGGAGCAGTACTTC.

This sequence joins TRBV6-1 and TRBJ2-7; D may correspond to TRBD1 or TRBD2 (5 bases each). Trimming shortened V by 6 bases and J by 3 bases, and 15 bases separated the two germline ends. CDR3 size: 14 residues. The germline V gene encodes CDR1 MNHNS and CDR2 SASEGT. CDR3 nucleotides: TGTGCCAGCAGGAGGGACCCTAGCCTCTACGAGCAGTACTTC. Translation gives CASRRDPSLYEQYF.

In its sample, this clone was seen once. The rearrangement uses TRBV10-2 and TRBJ2-2; 11 positions match TRBD2. V dropped 6 bases and J dropped 3; count of bases not matched to a gene: 0. Looked up from germline, CDR1 is WSHSY and CDR2 is SAAADI. This CDR3 contains 14 residues. The DNA for the CDR3 is TGCGCCAGCAGGGGACTAGCGGACACCGGGGAGCTGTTTTTT. The encoded protein is CASRGLADTGELFF.

The chain couples TRBV19 to TRBJ1-2, with unresolved D. V was clipped by 1 base and J by 1 base, with 19 bases between them. The germline V gene has CDR1 LNHDA and CDR2 SQIVND (reference sequence). The CDR3 has 18 residues. The CDR3 DNA reads TGTGCCAGTAGTATAGGTCGACACGACGACTTCTTTAACTATGGCTACACCTTC. As protein: CASSIGRHDDFFNYGYTF.

V gene TRBV18 combines with J gene TRBJ2-1; D is ambiguous. The CDR3 covers 12 residues. The V and J ends lost 4 bases and 8 bases respectively, with 9 bases between them. Germline values: CDR1 KGHSH, CDR2 LQKENI. The CDR3: CASSLTGYEQFF. CDR3 coding DNA: TGTGCCAGCTCACTCACGGGTTATGAGCAGTTCTTC.

The chain joins TRBV18 to TRBJ2-5, with D possibly called TRBD1 or TRBD2 (5 bases each). Trimming cost V 3 bases and J 1 base, with 6 bases left between them. This CDR3 contains 13 residues. CDR1 and CDR2 (germline): KGHSH, LQKENI. The CDR3 sequence: CASSPGAQETQYF. CDR3 coding DNA: TGTGCCAGCTCACCCGGGGCCCAAGAGACCCAGTACTTC.

This chain links TRBV5-1 with TRBJ1-3, with 7 bases matching TRBD1. J gave up 2 bases and V 4 bases, and 3 bases lay outside the gene matches. CDR1 and CDR2 (germline): SGHRS, YFSETQ. CDR3 length: 14 amino acids. The CDR3 DNA is TGCGCCAGCAGCCCAGGACAGGCTGGAAACACCATATATTTT. Translating gives CASSPGQAGNTIYF.

This chain links TRBV6-6 with TRBJ1-6, with unresolved D. CDR3 length equals 14 residues. CDR1 MNHNY and CDR2 SVGAGI come from the germline V gene (reference sequence). V was trimmed by 4 bases and J by 9 bases, leaving 13 bases between them. CDR3 nucleotide sequence: TGTGCCAGCAGTTCCCCAGGTCTGGGTTCACCCCTCCACTTT. This sequence encodes CASSSPGLGSPLHF.